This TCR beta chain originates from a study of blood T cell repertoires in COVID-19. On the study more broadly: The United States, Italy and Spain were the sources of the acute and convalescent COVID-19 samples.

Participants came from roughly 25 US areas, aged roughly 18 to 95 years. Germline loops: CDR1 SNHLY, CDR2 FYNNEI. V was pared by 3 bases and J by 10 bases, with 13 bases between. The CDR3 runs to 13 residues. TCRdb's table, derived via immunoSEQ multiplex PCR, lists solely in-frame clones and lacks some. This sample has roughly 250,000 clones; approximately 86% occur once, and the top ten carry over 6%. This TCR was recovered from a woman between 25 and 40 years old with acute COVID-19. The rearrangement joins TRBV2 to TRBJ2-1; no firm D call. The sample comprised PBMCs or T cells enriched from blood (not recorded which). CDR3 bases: TGTGCCAGCAGTGATGCCCCGTTCCAGGAGCAGTTCTTC. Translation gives CASSDAPFQEQFF.